What follows is one T cell receptor (beta chain) and its context. Its antigen specificity is not known. Base qualities are not recorded, but no much larger clone differs from it by a single base. The CDR3 sequence holds 13 residues, the cysteine and phenylalanine included. Of the read, only the CDR3 DNA is kept; its 39 bases are in frame from base 1. The germline V gene (reference sequence) provides CDR1 SEHNR and CDR2 FQNEAQ. V gives up 4 bases and J gives up 8 bases, and the segment between their germline ends measures 11 bases. The study excluded patients with uncontrolled infections, other autoimmune diseases, pregnancy or lactation. Diagnoses relied on clinical symptoms, serum thyroxine and TRAb, thyroid ultrasound and orbital computed tomography. Trizol reagent was used to extract total RNA, and RNA quality was then checked on an Agilent 2100 Bioanalyzer. The TCR beta CDR3 regions were amplified from the RNA transcripts. A first-round RT-PCR of the TCR CDR3 used the HTBI primer set with the Qiagen OneStep RT-PCR kit. Libraries were constructed in a second round of multiplex PCR, after which size selection and purification were carried out. The libraries were sequenced on an Illumina HiSeq2000 using paired-end 100 bp reads. The original pipeline was this. Raw data were processed with SOAPnuke, discarding reads with adapters, uncalled bases, mean Phred below 15, or no exact constant-primer or identifier match. COPE v1.2.5 was used to merge high-quality paired reads, and clonotypes were defined as unique nucleotide sequences. Clonotypes were aligned to IMGT TRBV, TRBD and TRBJ reference segments using MiTCR v1.1. Analysis was restricted to V-J combinations with a frequency above 0.0001, which covered roughly 99% of repertoires. The TCS score was defined as the ratio of F50 (clonal expansion) to E x V (chaos), calculated using BLOSUM62-based TCRdist between CDR3 peptides within each V-J. Welch's t-statistics and random forest reduced around 520 V-J features to 10 to 15, which were used in a naive Bayes classifier (R e1071). Thyroid-blood repertoire similarity was quantified with the Morisita-Horn index. TCRdb redid the processing of the public reads, applying fastp at Q25 and MiXCR, and retained in-frame beta chains. Under each unique CDR3 protein, matching rows form one entry showing the most common genes and DNA. TCRdb assigned the V and J calls; the authors' analysis was not used. For this sample the table gives a few hundred thousand distinct CDR3 sequences, of which 46% were detected only once. The top ten hold 44% of the sample.

The sample is drawn from a study of T cells in Graves' hyperthyroidism and ophthalmopathy (dated by TCRdb to between 2017 and 2020). For context, the study as a whole: TCR V-J signatures able to tell the groups apart were searched for in a discovery cohort of 90 to 100 patients, of whom roughly 42 had Graves' ophthalmopathy and more than 55 had stable Graves' hyperthyroidism. Prospective prediction of ophthalmopathy was tested in an independent validation cohort consisting of 18 hyperthyroidism patients and approximately 16 patients who later progressed to ophthalmopathy. TCR Vbeta CDR3 sequencing of some 140 peripheral blood samples (43 ophthalmopathy, 70 to 85 hyperthyroidism and some 17 progressor patients) is reported in the paper. The 75 to 100 discovery patients were randomly split 7:3 into training and test sets. After sampling, hyperthyroidism patients received methimazole starting at 30 mg daily, and ophthalmopathy patients received high-dose intravenous methylprednisolone. In roughly six Graves' hyperthyroidism patients, the study also compared T-cell repertoires from thyroid tissue with T-cell repertoires from blood. Study-level results and caveats: Blood samples also contained most of the expanded thyroid clonotypes (frequency above 0.001), which suggests that blood repertoires may reflect thyroid immune responses. A 13 V-J signature model separated ophthalmopathy from stable hyperthyroidism, with roughly 88% sensitivity and 81.08% specificity in cross-validation and 80%/75% in testing. Sample size was not statistically predetermined, and investigators were not blinded to group allocation. During validation, the model predicted progression to ophthalmopathy a median of roughly 7.1 months ahead of onset, with almost 71% sensitivity and 72.22% specificity.

Sequencing was done on a sample of peripheral blood or thyroid tissue (not recorded which). Recombination connected TRBV7-9 to TRBJ1-4; the D gene remains uncertain. This clonotype was obtained from an adult woman with Graves' disease, either hyperthyroidism or ophthalmopathy (not recorded which). Read as DNA, the sequence is TGTGCCAGCAGCTCCTACCTTAAGGAAAAACTGTTTTTT. This gives the protein CASSSYLKEKLFF.